This T cell receptor beta chain stems from a study of T cells in localized non-small cell lung cancer. Method: immunoSEQ multiplex PCR; TCRdb's copy keeps in-frame clones and lacks some. The repertoire holds about 2,800 clones, with around 28% as singletons. V was clipped by 3 bases and J by 3 bases; unmatched bases: 6. The CDR3 spans 15 residues. Germline V lookup: CDR1 SGHNT, CDR2 YENEEA. Specimen: lung tumor tissue, collected before any cancer treatment. The origin of this receptor is a male donor aged 60 or older with stage II squamous cell lung carcinoma. The chain combines TRBV11-3 with TRBJ1-2; 8 bases are shared with TRBD1. The CDR3 coding sequence is TGTGCCAGCAGCTTGGGACGGGACAGGTACTATGGCTACACCTTC. This encodes CASSLGRDRYYGYTF.